The 13 T cell receptor beta chains below were found in one sample sequenced in a study of post-analysis software for immune sequencing data. General study results and limits: In patients, five TRBV segments were more frequent than in controls, with TRBV5-6, TRBV5-1 and TRBV20-1 among them.

Antigens for these TCRs are unknown. Unique molecular identifiers featured in each of the TCR beta cDNA libraries. Using its own MiXCR run on the PCR reads, TCRdb lists one record per CDR3 protein. The sample carries hundreds of thousands of distinct CDR3 sequences, 25% to 30% recorded once. Sequencing was performed on blood. The receptors originated from a girl under 18 with multiple sclerosis.

The chain couples TRBV9 to TRBJ2-3, with a tentative D call TRBD2 (6 bases). The CDR3 loop spans 15 amino acids. CDR1 is SGDLS and CDR2 is YYNGEE in the germline V gene. Trimming removed 0 bases from V and 2 bases from J, with 10 bases in between. The CDR3 reads CASSVGGGTTDTQYF. The DNA of the CDR3 is TGTGCCAGCAGCGTAGGAGGCGGGACCACAGATACGCAGTATTTT.

The V gene is TRBV12-3 or TRBV12-4, the J gene TRBJ1-6; D is unclear. CDR3 length equals 12 residues. V gave up 6 bases and J gave up 7 bases, with 7 bases separating them. CDR3 residues: CASRSENSPLHF. The DNA for the CDR3 is TGTGCCAGCAGATCAGAGAATTCACCCCTCCACTTT.

J is TRBJ1-1 and V is TRBV20-1; possible D gene TRBD1, 5 bases. CDR1 and CDR2 from the germline V gene are DFQATT and SNEGSKA (reference sequence). This CDR3 has 13 amino acids. V was clipped by 7 bases and J by 1 base, with 13 bases between them. CDR3 amino acids: CSGPVGTNTEAFF. The DNA of the CDR3 is TGCAGTGGACCAGTGGGGACGAACACTGAAGCTTTCTTT.

This clonotype was counted a few times. V and J are TRBV5-5 and TRBJ2-7, with D possibly TRBD1 on 6 matching bases. Germline V gene lookup returns CDR1 SGHKS and CDR2 YYEKEE (reference sequence). The CDR3 totals 15 residues. Trimming shortened V by 2 bases and J by 4 bases, and 16 bases separated the two germline ends. The CDR3 DNA reads TGTGCCAGCAGCTTTCGTCCCGGACAGAGTTACGAGCAGTACTTC. It is translated as CASSFRPGQSYEQYF. Looking up the rest from reference TRBV5-5 and TRBJ2-7 gives the full variable domain: DAGVTQSPTHLIKTRGQQVTLRCSPISGHKSVSWYQQVLGQGPQFIFQYYEKEERGRGNFPDRFSARQFPNYSSELNVNALLLGDSALYLCASSFRPGQSYEQYFGPGTRLTVT.

This clonotype showed up many times. The rearrangement joins TRBV20-1 to TRBJ2-4, with D hard to call. The V end lost 0 bases, the J end lost 1 base, and 10 bases lay between the germline ends. Germline V lookup: CDR1 DFQATT, CDR2 SNEGSKA (reference sequence). This CDR3 is 15 amino acids long. The chain's CDR3 is CSARDPVFAKNIQYF. The CDR3 DNA follows: TGCAGTGCTAGAGACCCCGTCTTCGCCAAAAACATTCAGTACTTC.

This chain uses TRBV19 with TRBJ1-1; D remains unclear. The germline CDR1 and CDR2 sequences are LNHDA and SQIVND (reference sequence). The CDR3 covers 13 residues. The germline V and J ends were trimmed by 7 bases and 9 bases, with 18 bases remaining between them. The CDR3 coding sequence is TGTGCCAGTACGCCGACCCCCTCGTACCAAGCTTTCTTT. Amino acid sequence: CASTPTPSYQAFF.

This clonotype was counted ten times or more. The CDR3 region has the DNA TGTGCCAGCATGACAGGGGACTCCTACGAGCAGTACTTC. Its translation is CASMTGDSYEQYF. The chain has TRBV27 and TRBJ2-7; 8 nucleotides agree with TRBD1. The CDR3 has 13 amino acids. Germline assignment: CDR1 MNHEY and CDR2 SMNVEV (reference sequence). Trimming at V came to 7 bases and at J to 0 bases, leaving 2 bases not matched to a gene.

This clonotype was recorded a few times. This chain joins TRBV19 and TRBJ1-6, with unresolved D. The CDR3 is 15 amino acids. CDR1 is LNHDA, CDR2 SQIVND, per germline (reference sequence). Trimming stripped 6 bases from V and 10 bases from J, with 19 bases between. The CDR3 DNA reads TGTGCCAGTAGAAGTGCCCCCTCGGAGGGCTCACCCCTCCACTTT. Protein sequence: CASRSAPSEGSPLHF.

The rearrangement links TRBV20-1 to TRBJ2-5; no reliable D call. From germline, CDR1 is DFQATT and CDR2 SNEGSKA (reference sequence). There are 13 residues in the CDR3. With 3 bases removed from V and 5 bases from J, the gap between germline ends came to 13 bases. The DNA for the CDR3 is TGCAGTGCTAGGTTCCAGACGATGGAGACCCAGTACTTC. It is translated as CSARFQTMETQYF.

This clonotype occurred many times. The rearrangement uses TRBV12-3 or TRBV12-4 and TRBJ2-1; 12 bases are a match to TRBD2. Trimming cost V 5 bases and J 7 bases; bases outside gene matches: 9. The CDR3 extends over 16 amino acids. This chain's CDR3 is CASSPELAGGVNEQFF. DNA of the CDR3: TGTGCCAGCAGTCCTGAGCTAGCGGGAGGGGTTAATGAGCAGTTCTTC.

The chain recombines TRBV5-6 with TRBJ2-3, with D uncertain. Trimming shortened V by 3 bases and J by 0 bases, and 26 bases separated the two germline ends. This CDR3 comprises 20 residues. Germline-derived CDR1 and CDR2 are SGHDT and YYEEEE. The chain's CDR3 is CASSSRLATFIISSTDTQYF. The CDR3 DNA sequence: TGTGCCAGCAGCTCCCGACTCGCTACTTTCATAATCTCTAGCACAGATACGCAGTATTTT.

This clonotype was observed many times. The chain combines TRBV9 with TRBJ2-3; 9 bases match TRBD2. V shed 0 bases, J shed 6 bases, and the junction held 8 bases outside the gene matches. There are 16 residues in the CDR3. Germline values: CDR1 SGDLS, CDR2 YYNGEE. The CDR3, as DNA: TGTGCCAGCAGCGTAGGGGGCGGGAGGGCGGCTGATACGCAGTATTTT. Translated: CASSVGGGRAADTQYF.

The CDR3 loop reads CASSIYRANTGELFF. CDR3 nucleotides: TGCGCCAGCAGCATATACAGGGCTAACACCGGGGAGCTGTTTTTT. J is TRBJ2-2 and V is TRBV5-1; perhaps TRBD1 as D (6 bases). The germline gives CDR1 SGHRS, CDR2 YFSETQ. The V end lost 4 bases, the J end lost 2 bases, and 12 bases lay between the germline ends. This CDR3 spans 15 amino acids. The whole variable domain, filled in from reference TRBV5-1 and TRBJ2-2, reads KAGVTQTPRYLIKTRGQQVTLSCSPISGHRSVSWYQQTPGQGLQFLFEYFSETQRNKGNFPGRFSGRQFSNSRSEMNVSTLELGDSALYLCASSIYRANTGELFFGEGSRLTVL.